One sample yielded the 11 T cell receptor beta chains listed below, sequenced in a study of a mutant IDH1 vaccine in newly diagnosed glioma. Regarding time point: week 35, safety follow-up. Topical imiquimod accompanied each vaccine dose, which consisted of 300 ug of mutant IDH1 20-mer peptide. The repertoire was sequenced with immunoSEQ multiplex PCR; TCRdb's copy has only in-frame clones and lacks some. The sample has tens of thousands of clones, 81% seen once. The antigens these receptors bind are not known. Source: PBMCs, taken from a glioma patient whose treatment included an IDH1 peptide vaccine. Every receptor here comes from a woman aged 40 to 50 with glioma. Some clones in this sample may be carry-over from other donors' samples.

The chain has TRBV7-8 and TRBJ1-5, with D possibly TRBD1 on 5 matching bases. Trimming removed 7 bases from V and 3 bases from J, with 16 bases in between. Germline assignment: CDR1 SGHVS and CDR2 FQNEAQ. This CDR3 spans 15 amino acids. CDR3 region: CASTPGQGLNQPQHF. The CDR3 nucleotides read TGTGCCAGCACCCCGGGGCAGGGCCTCAATCAGCCCCAGCATTTT.

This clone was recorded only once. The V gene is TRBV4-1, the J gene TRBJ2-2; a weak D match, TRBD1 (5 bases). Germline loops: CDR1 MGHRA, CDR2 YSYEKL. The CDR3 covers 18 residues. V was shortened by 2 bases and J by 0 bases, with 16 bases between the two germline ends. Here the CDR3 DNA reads TGCGCCAGCAGCCAACTCGCAGGGTTAGGGACGAACACCGGGGAGCTGTTTTTT. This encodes CASSQLAGLGTNTGELFF.

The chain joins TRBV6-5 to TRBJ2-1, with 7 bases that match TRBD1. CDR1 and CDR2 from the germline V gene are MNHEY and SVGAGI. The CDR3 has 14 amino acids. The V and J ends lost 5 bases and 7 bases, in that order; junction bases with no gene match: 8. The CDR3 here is CASSRQGESNEQFF. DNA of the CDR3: TGTGCCAGCAGTAGACAGGGTGAATCAAATGAGCAGTTCTTC.

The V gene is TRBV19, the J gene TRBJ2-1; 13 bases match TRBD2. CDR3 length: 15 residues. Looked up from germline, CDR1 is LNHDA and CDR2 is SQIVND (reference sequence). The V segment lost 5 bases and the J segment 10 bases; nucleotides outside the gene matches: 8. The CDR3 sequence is CASSSTSGRTSEQFF. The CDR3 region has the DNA TGTGCCAGTAGTTCGACTAGCGGGAGGACGTCCGAGCAGTTCTTC. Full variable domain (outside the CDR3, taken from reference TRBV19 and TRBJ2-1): DGGITQSPKYLFRKEGQNVTLSCEQNLNHDAMYWYRQDPGQGLRLIYYSQIVNDFQKGDIAEGYSVSREKKESFPLTVTSAQKNPTAFYLCASSSTSGRTSEQFFGPGTRLTVL.

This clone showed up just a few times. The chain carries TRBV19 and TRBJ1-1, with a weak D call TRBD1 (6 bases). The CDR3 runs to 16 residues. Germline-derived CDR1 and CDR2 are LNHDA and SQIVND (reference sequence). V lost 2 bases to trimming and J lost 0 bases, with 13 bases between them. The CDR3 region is CASSILTGAMNTEAFF. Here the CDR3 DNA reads TGTGCCAGTAGTATACTCACGGGGGCTATGAACACTGAAGCTTTCTTT.

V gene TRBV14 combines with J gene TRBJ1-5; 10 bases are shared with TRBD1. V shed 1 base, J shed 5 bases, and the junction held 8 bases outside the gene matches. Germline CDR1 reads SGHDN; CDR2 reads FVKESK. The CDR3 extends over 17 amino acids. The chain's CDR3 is CASSQVDRGGDHQPQHF. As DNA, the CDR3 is TGTGCCAGCAGCCAAGTGGACAGGGGGGGAGACCATCAGCCCCAGCATTTT. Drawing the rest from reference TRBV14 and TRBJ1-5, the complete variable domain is EAGVTQFPSHSVIEKGQTVTLRCDPISGHDNLYWYRRVMGKEIKFLLHFVKESKQDESGMPNNRFLAERTGGTYSTLKVQPAELEDSGVYFCASSQVDRGGDHQPQHFGDGTRLSIL.

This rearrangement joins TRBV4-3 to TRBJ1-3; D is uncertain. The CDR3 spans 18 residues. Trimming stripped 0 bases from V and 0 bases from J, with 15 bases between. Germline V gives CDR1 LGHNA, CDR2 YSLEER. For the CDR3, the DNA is TGCGCCAGCAGCCAAGAACACGGGTTAATGGTCTCTGGAAACACCATATATTTT. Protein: CASSQEHGLMVSGNTIYF.

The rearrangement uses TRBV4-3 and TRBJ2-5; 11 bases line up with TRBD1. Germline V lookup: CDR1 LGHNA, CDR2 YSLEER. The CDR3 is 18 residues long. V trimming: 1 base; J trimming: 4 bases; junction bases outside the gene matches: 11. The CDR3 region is CASSQGDRGVMRRETQYF. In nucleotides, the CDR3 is TGCGCCAGCAGCCAAGGGGACAGGGGGGTCATGAGACGAGAGACCCAGTACTTC.

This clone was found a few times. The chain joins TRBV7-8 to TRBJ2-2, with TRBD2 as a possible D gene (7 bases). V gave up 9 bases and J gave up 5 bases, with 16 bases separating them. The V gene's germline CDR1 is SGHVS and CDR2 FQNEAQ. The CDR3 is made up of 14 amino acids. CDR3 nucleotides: TGTGCCAGTTTTGCGGGGGCACGAACCGGGGAGCTGTTTTTT. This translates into CASFAGARTGELFF. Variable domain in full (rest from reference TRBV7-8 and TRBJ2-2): GAGVSQSPRYKVAKRGQDVALRCDPISGHVSLFWYQQALGQGPEFLTYFQNEAQLDKSGLPSDRFFAERPEGSVSTLKIQRTQQEDSAVYLCASFAGARTGELFFGEGSRLTVL.

The CDR3 sequence is CASSSGPTNEKLFF. CDR3 nucleotide sequence: TGTGCCAGCAGCTCCGGACCGACTAATGAAAAACTGTTTTTT. J is TRBJ1-4 and V is TRBV7-2; D gene uncertain. From germline, CDR1 is SGHTA and CDR2 FQGNSA. Deletions cut 4 bases from V and 2 bases from J, with 8 bases between. The CDR3 extends over 14 amino acids.

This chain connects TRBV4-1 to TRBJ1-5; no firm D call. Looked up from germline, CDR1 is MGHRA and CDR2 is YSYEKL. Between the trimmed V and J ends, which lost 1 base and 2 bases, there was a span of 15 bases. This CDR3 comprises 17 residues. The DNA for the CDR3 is TGCGCCAGCAGCCAAGGGCCAGCTTGGGATGGCAATCAGCCCCAGCATTTT. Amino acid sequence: CASSQGPAWDGNQPQHF.